The 21 T cell receptor beta chains below come from one sample, sequenced in a study of blood T cell repertoires in COVID-19. Profiling relied on immunoSEQ multiplex PCR, and the TCRdb table lists in-frame clones only, not all of them. The table has 160,000 or so clones, around 84% seen once; the top ten hold roughly 5.4%. Sequencing was done on a sample of peripheral blood. The source is a woman aged 45-59 years with COVID-19, enrolled during active disease.

J is TRBJ1-1 and V is TRBV5-4; 7 bases are a match to TRBD1. Germline assignment: CDR1 SGHNT and CDR2 YYREEE (reference sequence). There are 15 residues in the CDR3. V was pared by 4 bases and J by 0 bases, with 6 bases of the junction left unmatched. The CDR3 nucleotides are TGTGCCAGCAGCGGGGACAGTCTCATGAACACTGAAGCTTTCTTT. Translated, it gives CASSGDSLMNTEAFF. Combining the CDR3 with reference TRBV5-4 and TRBJ1-1 gives the whole variable domain ETGVTQSPTHLIKTRGQQVTLRCSSQSGHNTVSWYQQALGQGPQFIFQYYREEENGRGNFPPRFSGLQFPNYSSELNVNALELDDSALYLCASSGDSLMNTEAFFGQGTRLTVV.

In its sample, this clone was seen once. The chain employs TRBV6-4 and TRBJ1-2, with 8 bases identical to TRBD1. V was clipped by 3 bases and J by 4 bases; unmatched bases: 4. Germline V gives CDR1 MRHNA, CDR2 SNTAGT. This CDR3 spans 14 amino acids. The CDR3 here is CASSEGGTGYGYTF. In DNA form, the CDR3 reads TGTGCCAGCAGTGAGGGGGGGACAGGCTATGGCTACACCTTC.

The rearrangement joins TRBV5-1 to TRBJ2-1, with 7 positions matching TRBD1. CDR3 length: 16 amino acids. The junction had 10 bases not matched to a gene; V was cut back by 3 bases and J by 4 bases. Germline V gene sequence: CDR1 SGHRS, CDR2 YFSETQ. CDR3 sequence: CASSSAGTDYYNEQFF. The CDR3 nucleotides read TGCGCCAGCAGCTCCGCCGGGACAGATTATTACAATGAGCAGTTCTTC.

The chain recombines TRBV6-2 or TRBV6-3 with TRBJ2-3, with 15 bases lining up with TRBD2. CDR1 is MNHEY and CDR2 is SVGEGT in the germline V gene. The CDR3 runs to 19 residues. J was trimmed by 3 bases and V by 6 bases; bases with no gene match: 13. CDR3 region: CASSFRGLAGGQWTDTQYF. The CDR3 bases are TGTGCCAGCAGCTTCCGTGGACTAGCGGGGGGGCAATGGACAGATACGCAGTATTTT.

The chain uses TRBV11-2 and TRBJ2-7; 9 bases are shared with TRBD1. With V trimmed by 4 bases and J by 3 bases, 4 bases remained unmatched. CDR1 SGHAT and CDR2 FQNNGV come from the germline V gene. The CDR3 consists of 14 residues. CDR3 DNA: TGTGCCAGCAGCTCACGACAGGGGGACTACGAGCAGTACTTC. Translated, it gives CASSSRQGDYEQYF.

This chain uses TRBV7-9 with TRBJ2-3; weak D call: TRBD2 (7 bases). Germline-derived CDR1 and CDR2 are SEHNR and FQNEAQ (reference sequence). This CDR3 has 17 residues. The V gene lost 1 base and the J gene lost 0 bases, with 14 bases spanning the gap. CDR3 DNA sequence: TGTGCCAGCAGCTTAGATAGGGGAGGGGGAAGCACAGATACGCAGTATTTT. This sequence encodes CASSLDRGGGSTDTQYF.

The chain is built from TRBV2 and TRBJ1-3; D is uncertain. Trimming pared 4 bases from V and 1 base from J, leaving 14 bases between. The CDR3 contains 16 residues. Per germline, CDR1 SNHLY and CDR2 FYNNEI. CDR3 sequence: CASSASETLSGNTIYF. CDR3 DNA sequence: TGTGCCAGCAGTGCGTCTGAGACACTGTCTGGAAACACCATATATTTT.

A single count supports this clone. This chain joins TRBV7-2 and TRBJ2-5; maybe TRBD1 (6 bases). V dropped 5 bases and J dropped 5 bases, with 12 bases sitting between them. The CDR3 totals 13 residues. CDR1 SGHTA and CDR2 FQGNSA come from the germline V gene. DNA of the CDR3: TGTGCCAGCAGCCTGCACAGGGTTGAGACCCAGTACTTC. Translation gives CASSLHRVETQYF.

This chain uses TRBV20-1 with TRBJ2-3; 8 bases are shared with TRBD1. This CDR3 is built from 15 residues. Germline CDR1 reads DFQATT; CDR2 reads SNEGSKA (reference sequence). After removal of 4 bases from V and 1 base from J, the junction contained 7 bases not matched to a gene. The CDR3 region has the DNA TGCAGTGCTATTGAGGACAGGGTCGGCACAGATACGCAGTATTTT. Its protein product is CSAIEDRVGTDTQYF.

The gene calls are TRBV6-1 and TRBJ1-6; D possibly corresponds to TRBD1 (5 bases). The germline V and J ends were trimmed by 0 bases and 4 bases, with 13 bases remaining between them. This CDR3 contains 17 residues. Germline values: CDR1 MNHNS, CDR2 SASEGT. Here the CDR3 DNA reads TGTGCCAGCAGTGAAGCTCGGGGGGAAACTTATAATTCACCCCTCCACTTT. Translated: CASSEARGETYNSPLHF.

The chain combines TRBV12-3 or TRBV12-4 with TRBJ2-7; D is perhaps TRBD2 (5 bases). CDR3 length: 11 residues. V lost 6 bases and J lost 6, with 9 bases in between. The CDR3, as DNA: TGTGCCAGCAGCAGCGGTCCCGAGCAGTACTTC. Translating gives CASSSGPEQYF.

The J gene is TRBJ2-3, the V gene TRBV28; 8 nucleotides align to TRBD1. The CDR3 covers 15 residues. V dropped 4 bases and J dropped 0; count of bases not matched to a gene: 3. Germline CDR1 and CDR2: MDHEN and SYDVKM. CDR3 in DNA: TGTGCCAGCAGTTCCGGACAGGGAAGCACAGATACGCAGTATTTT. Its translation is CASSSGQGSTDTQYF.

J is TRBJ1-2 and V is TRBV18, with D possibly matching TRBD1 (5 bases). The germline gives CDR1 KGHSH, CDR2 LQKENI. The CDR3 runs to 14 residues. With 1 base removed from V and 8 bases from J, the gap between germline ends came to 14 bases. The CDR3 reads CASSPLGRDEGYTF. The CDR3 nucleotides read TGTGCCAGCTCACCACTCGGCAGGGATGAGGGCTACACCTTC.

This clone has a handful of counts. The chain joins TRBV19 to TRBJ2-7; D gene uncertain. CDR3 length: 13 amino acids. CDR1 is LNHDA, CDR2 SQIVND, per germline (reference sequence). Trimming cost V 5 bases and J 1 base, with 9 bases left between them. The CDR3 region has the DNA TGTGCCAGTAGTCAACAGATATCCTACGAGCAGTACTTC. Its translation is CASSQQISYEQYF.

The CDR3 loop reads CASSQEGDRLNTEAFF. The DNA for the CDR3 is TGCGCCAGCAGCCAAGAAGGAGACAGGTTAAACACTGAAGCTTTCTTT. This chain links TRBV4-1 with TRBJ1-1, with D possibly matching TRBD1 (6 bases). Germline CDR1 reads MGHRA; CDR2 reads YSYEKL. V lost 0 bases to trimming and J lost 2 bases, with 13 bases between them. The CDR3 extends over 16 amino acids.

CDR3 residues: CASSRALNSPLHF. CDR3 nucleotides: TGTGCCAGCAGCCGCGCACTAAATTCACCCCTCCACTTT. This chain connects TRBV28 to TRBJ1-6, with unresolved D. The germline V and J ends were trimmed by 6 bases and 7 bases, with 10 bases remaining between them. The CDR3 is 13 residues long. Looked up from germline, CDR1 is MDHEN and CDR2 is SYDVKM.

The genes are TRBV10-3 and TRBJ1-1, with D hard to call. This CDR3 is built from 14 residues. Germline CDR1 reads ENHRY; CDR2 reads SYGVKD. Trimming stripped 8 bases from V and 3 bases from J, with 16 bases between. CDR3 protein: CAIAPSGSDTEAFF. CDR3 coding DNA: TGTGCCATCGCGCCGAGCGGGTCGGACACTGAAGCTTTCTTT.

The CDR3 here is CASSYSGGGSYEQYF. CDR3 nucleotides: TGTGCCAGCAGTTACTCTGGGGGAGGCTCCTACGAGCAGTACTTC. This chain connects TRBV6-6 to TRBJ2-7; D is possibly TRBD2 (6 bases). Trimming took off 0 bases at V and 0 bases at J, with 9 bases between the two ends. Looked up from germline, CDR1 is MNHNY and CDR2 is SVGAGI (reference sequence). The CDR3 has 15 amino acids.

J is TRBJ2-1 and V is TRBV28; TRBD2 matches at 10 bases. The CDR3 has 15 residues. The V segment lost 8 bases and the J segment 1 base; nucleotides outside the gene matches: 5. CDR1 is MDHEN, CDR2 SYDVKM, per germline. CDR3 nucleotide sequence: TGTGCCAGCCATCTAGCGGGGGTTTCCTACAATGAGCAGTTCTTC. Translation: CASHLAGVSYNEQFF. Supplemented by reference TRBV28 and TRBJ2-1, the full variable domain reads DVKVTQSSRYLVKRTGEKVFLECVQDMDHENMFWYRQDPGLGLRLIYFSYDVKMKEKGDIPEGYSVSREKKERFSLILESASTNQTSMYLCASHLAGVSYNEQFFGPGTRLTVL.

The chain links TRBV24-1 to TRBJ2-5; TRBD1 matches at 10 bases. The CDR3 extends over 16 amino acids. The J segment lost 4 bases and the V segment lost 7 bases, leaving 11 bases of the junction unmatched. From germline, CDR1 is KGHDR and CDR2 SFDVKD. This CDR3 is CATRDGTGVGTETQYF. Here the CDR3 DNA reads TGTGCCACCAGAGACGGGACAGGGGTGGGAACAGAGACCCAGTACTTC.

The chain joins TRBV6-2 or TRBV6-3 to TRBJ1-6, with 7 bases that match TRBD1. CDR3 size: 18 residues. Germline V gives CDR1 MNHEY, CDR2 SVGEGT. Trimming took 5 bases from V and 0 from J; bases not matched to a gene: 10. The CDR3: CASSQREDRSSYNSPLHF. The CDR3 bases are TGTGCCAGCAGTCAAAGGGAGGACAGGAGCTCCTATAATTCACCCCTCCACTTT.